These 26 T cell receptor beta chains came from one sample sequenced in a study of shared clonotypes between healthy human individuals. Method: immunoSEQ multiplex PCR; TCRdb's copy keeps in-frame clones and lacks some. The sample lists around 1,000,000 clones; approximately 80% were seen once. The sample comprised memory CD4+ T cells from PBMCs. The subset: CD45RA-negative fraction. All receptors derive from a man aged 18 to 29 in good health. Some clones in this sample may be carry-over from other donors' samples.

The CDR3 coding sequence is TGTGCCAGCAGCTCTTCCGGGACTAGCGGGATAATTGAGCAGTTCTTC. It translates to CASSSSGTSGIIEQFF. J is TRBJ2-1 and V is TRBV7-3; 13 bases align to TRBD2. Per germline, CDR1 SGHTA and CDR2 FQGTGA. The CDR3 sequence is 16 residues long. Germline trimming cut 4 bases from V and 9 bases from J; bases unmatched to any gene: 9.

CDR3 sequence reads: CASSQGQVSLGRELFF. The CDR3 DNA reads TGCGCCAGCAGCCAAGGACAGGTCTCACTTGGGCGGGAGCTGTTTTTT. The V call is TRBV4-3, the J call TRBJ2-2; tentatively, D is TRBD1 (6 bases). The V gene lost 1 base and the J gene lost 9 bases, with 18 bases spanning the gap. Germline V gene data show CDR1 as LGHNA and CDR2 as YSLEER. CDR3 size: 16 residues.

This clone was detected a few times. The V and J genes are TRBV10-1 and TRBJ2-4; tentatively, D is TRBD2 (5 bases). The V and J ends lost 0 bases and 0 bases respectively, with 18 bases between them. The CDR3 covers 19 residues. The germline V gene encodes CDR1 WNHNN and CDR2 SYGVQD (reference sequence). The CDR3 region has the DNA TGCGCCAGCAGTGAGTCGAAAGCGGCCCTCCTGGTAGCCAAAAACATTCAGTACTTC. Translation: CASSESKAALLVAKNIQYF.

This clone has only a few counts. This specimen includes other DNA sequences encoding the same CDR3. The V call is TRBV7-3, the J call TRBJ2-5, with D tentatively TRBD1 (6 bases). Germline CDR1 reads SGHTA; CDR2 reads FQGTGA. V was pared by 1 base and J by 5 bases, with 8 bases between. The CDR3 extends over 13 amino acids. The CDR3 is CASSLNREETQYF. The CDR3 region has the DNA TGTGCCAGCAGCTTAAACAGGGAGGAGACCCAGTACTTC.

Written as DNA, the CDR3 is TGCAGCTTAGACGGCTACACCTTC. This translates into CSLDGYTF. The chain recombines TRBV29-1 with TRBJ1-2; D not resolved. V lost 8 bases to trimming and J lost 8 bases, with 6 bases between them. The length of the CDR3 is 8 residues. Germline V gene lookup returns CDR1 SQVTM and CDR2 ANQGSEA.

As regards this clone: This may stem from a read error, because a much larger clone lies one nucleotide away. The V and J genes are TRBV7-2 and TRBJ1-1, with 7 bases fitting TRBD1. The CDR3 spans 13 residues. CDR1 and CDR2 (germline): SGHTA, FQGNSA. The CDR3 DNA reads as TGTGCCAGCAGCCCAGGGGGAGTGGCTGAATCTTTCTTT. Its translation is CASSPGGVAESFF.

The chain employs TRBV6-5 and TRBJ1-5, with D possibly being TRBD1 (5 bases). Looked up from germline, CDR1 is MNHEY and CDR2 is SVGAGI. The CDR3 has 15 residues. V shed 2 bases and J shed 3 bases, with 11 bases lying between them. The CDR3: CASSYQTEFNQPQHF. CDR3 sequence (DNA): TGTGCCAGCAGTTACCAGACAGAATTCAATCAGCCCCAGCATTTT.

The J gene is TRBJ2-2, the V gene TRBV5-1; perhaps TRBD2 as D (5 bases). CDR1 and CDR2 (germline): SGHRS, YFSETQ. This CDR3 is 14 amino acids long. V was pared by 4 bases and J by 4 bases, with 11 bases between. The CDR3 coding sequence is TGCGCCAGCAGCCCACTAGATGGCACCGGGGAGCTGTTTTTT. Translating gives CASSPLDGTGELFF.

J is TRBJ1-2 and V is TRBV2; 10 nucleotides match TRBD1. V lost 4 bases, J lost 4 bases, and 6 bases stayed unmatched. This CDR3 has 15 residues. Germline V gene lookup returns CDR1 SNHLY and CDR2 FYNNEI. For the CDR3, the DNA is TGTGCCAGCAGTGGGGACAGGGGTGGAATCTATGGCTACACCTTC. This encodes CASSGDRGGIYGYTF. Supplemented by reference TRBV2 and TRBJ1-2, the full variable domain reads EPEVTQTPSHQVTQMGQEVILRCVPISNHLYFYWYRQILGQKVEFLVSFYNNEISEKSEIFDDQFSVERPDGSNFTLKIRSTKLEDSAMYFCASSGDRGGIYGYTFGSGTRLTVV.

The chain combines TRBV20-1 with TRBJ1-1; no reliable D call. CDR1 DFQATT and CDR2 SNEGSKA come from the germline V gene (reference sequence). V was shortened by 5 bases and J by 4 bases, with 8 bases between the two germline ends. The CDR3 totals 11 residues. The CDR3 region is CSAPIGTEAFF. CDR3 coding DNA: TGCAGTGCTCCGATTGGCACTGAAGCTTTCTTT.

The chain joins TRBV11-2 to TRBJ1-1, with a weak D call TRBD1 (6 bases). Trimming took off 5 bases at V and 3 bases at J, with 16 bases between the two ends. Per germline, CDR1 SGHAT and CDR2 FQNNGV. The CDR3 runs 15 residues. The CDR3 is CASSPGRGGYTEAFF. Here the CDR3 DNA reads TGTGCCAGCAGCCCAGGGAGGGGGGGGTACACTGAAGCTTTCTTT.

The chain uses TRBV2 and TRBJ1-2; 7 positions match TRBD1. The CDR3 covers 15 residues. The V gene end was trimmed by 4 bases and the J gene end by 6 bases; junction bases not matched to a gene: 11. Germline V gene sequence: CDR1 SNHLY, CDR2 FYNNEI. DNA for the CDR3: TGTGCCAGCAGTGTCAGACAGGGAACGAGTAATGGCTACACCTTC. This gives the protein CASSVRQGTSNGYTF.

This sequence joins TRBV5-1 and TRBJ2-2; 11 nucleotides agree with TRBD2. The germline gives CDR1 SGHRS, CDR2 YFSETQ. This CDR3 is 17 amino acids long. Losses at the gene ends were 4 bases for V and 10 bases for J; bases not matched to a gene: 15. The DNA for the CDR3 is TGCGCCAGCAGCGTACTCCCTGGAACTAGCGGGAGTGCGGAGCTGTTTTTT. This translates into CASSVLPGTSGSAELFF.

V gene TRBV28 combines with J gene TRBJ1-4; a weak D match, TRBD1 (5 bases). The germline CDR1 and CDR2 sequences are MDHEN and SYDVKM. This CDR3 is built from 17 residues. V lost 5 bases and J 0 bases, leaving 16 bases between the germline ends. The DNA of the CDR3 is TGTGCCAGCAGTCCACAAGGGGCCCCATCAACTAATGAAAAACTGTTTTTT. Translation: CASSPQGAPSTNEKLFF.

This clone occurred once. The chain is built from TRBV7-8 and TRBJ1-2; TRBD1 aligns across 9 bases. This CDR3 has 16 amino acids. Germline loops: CDR1 SGHVS, CDR2 FQNEAQ. J gave up 5 bases and V 5 bases, and 12 bases lay outside the gene matches. The CDR3 spells CASSPGQGILKYGYTF. The CDR3 DNA is TGTGCCAGCAGCCCGGGACAGGGAATTCTCAAATATGGCTACACCTTC.

The rearrangement links TRBV19 to TRBJ1-2; D call uncertain. Germline-derived CDR1 and CDR2 are LNHDA and SQIVND (reference sequence). The CDR3 consists of 15 residues. Between the trimmed V and J ends, which lost 7 bases and 2 bases, there was a span of 17 bases. CDR3 amino acids: CASMGRPPLNYGYTF. The CDR3 DNA reads as TGTGCCAGTATGGGGAGACCGCCTCTAAACTATGGCTACACCTTC.

This clone has a handful of counts. The chain joins TRBV28 to TRBJ1-4; possibly TRBD1 for D (5 bases). In germline, CDR1 is MDHEN, CDR2 SYDVKM. The CDR3 consists of 15 residues. V was pared by 5 bases and J by 11 bases, with 21 bases between. The CDR3 coding sequence is TGTGCCAGCAGTCCATCGGACTCACCAGAGGGGAAACTGTTTTTT. It encodes CASSPSDSPEGKLFF.

The chain employs TRBV27 and TRBJ2-1, with 15 positions matching TRBD2. There are 20 residues in the CDR3. The V segment lost 5 bases and the J segment 0 bases; nucleotides outside the gene matches: 11. The germline CDR1 and CDR2 sequences are MNHEY and SMNVEV (reference sequence). CDR3 DNA sequence: TGTGCCAGCAGTCCAAACCCGAGGACTAGCGGGAGGGCCTCCTACAATGAGCAGTTCTTC. It yields the protein CASSPNPRTSGRASYNEQFF.

The CDR3 here is CASKELRISNQPQHF. The CDR3 DNA follows: TGTGCCAGCAAAGAATTGAGGATTAGCAATCAGCCCCAGCATTTT. The rearrangement joins TRBV2 to TRBJ1-5; D remains ambiguous. The V gene lost 7 bases and the J gene lost 0 bases, with 13 bases spanning the gap. The CDR3 loop spans 15 amino acids. CDR1 and CDR2 from the germline V gene are SNHLY and FYNNEI. Drawing the rest from reference TRBV2 and TRBJ1-5, the complete variable domain is EPEVTQTPSHQVTQMGQEVILRCVPISNHLYFYWYRQILGQKVEFLVSFYNNEISEKSEIFDDQFSVERPDGSNFTLKIRSTKLEDSAMYFCASKELRISNQPQHFGDGTRLSIL.

V and J are TRBV28 and TRBJ2-3; D unclear. With 2 bases removed from V and 5 bases from J, the gap between germline ends came to 14 bases. Germline-derived CDR1 and CDR2 are MDHEN and SYDVKM. This CDR3 comprises 15 residues. The CDR3 loop reads CASSLAQASQDTQYF. CDR3 DNA sequence: TGTGCCAGCAGTTTAGCCCAGGCAAGTCAAGATACGCAGTATTTT.

Regarding this clone: Other DNA sequences of this sample code for an identical CDR3. V usage is TRBV4-1 and J usage is TRBJ2-7, with 7 bases aligning to TRBD2. With V trimmed by 4 bases and J by 0 bases, 0 bases remained unmatched. Germline assignment: CDR1 MGHRA and CDR2 YSYEKL. The CDR3 has 13 residues. CDR3 amino acids: CASSRGGSYEQYF. For the CDR3, the DNA is TGCGCCAGCAGCCGGGGGGGCTCCTACGAGCAGTACTTC.

This chain uses TRBV7-3 with TRBJ1-1; D is perhaps TRBD1 (5 bases). Germline-derived CDR1 and CDR2 are SGHTA and FQGTGA. CDR3 length: 14 residues. The V and J ends lost 5 bases and 11 bases respectively, with 21 bases between them. The chain's CDR3 is CASSPQGTTALAFF. CDR3 nucleotide sequence: TGTGCCAGCAGCCCCCAGGGAACGACGGCCCTTGCTTTCTTT.

The chain recombines TRBV5-1 with TRBJ2-1, with no clear D. The CDR3 has 15 residues. Germline V gives CDR1 SGHRS, CDR2 YFSETQ. V gave up 4 bases and J gave up 1 base, with 12 bases separating them. The CDR3 nucleotides are TGCGCCAGCAGCGCCGGCGAGAGTTCCTACAATGAGCAGTTCTTC. It encodes CASSAGESSYNEQFF.

In this sample, this clone turned up a few times. The chain uses TRBV7-2 and TRBJ2-2; D is ambiguous. Germline CDR1 SGHTA, CDR2 FQGNSA. V was shortened by 5 bases and J by 7 bases, with 11 bases between the two germline ends. The CDR3 extends over 13 amino acids. The DNA for the CDR3 is TGTGCCAGCAGCCCAGAAGGGCTCGGGGAGCTGTTTTTT. Translating it yields CASSPEGLGELFF. The whole variable domain, filled in from reference TRBV7-2 and TRBJ2-2, reads GAGVSQSPSNKVTEKGKDVELRCDPISGHTALYWYRQSLGQGLEFLIYFQGNSAPDKSGLPSDRFSAERTGGSVSTLTIQRTQQEDSAVYLCASSPEGLGELFFGEGSRLTVL.

The genes are TRBV6-6 and TRBJ2-2; D is undetermined. The CDR3 spans 14 residues. The germline gives CDR1 MNHNY, CDR2 SVGAGI (reference sequence). The germline V and J ends were trimmed by 8 bases and 3 bases, with 13 bases remaining between them. The CDR3 region is CASWGLSHTGELFF. CDR3 DNA sequence: TGTGCCAGCTGGGGTCTTTCCCACACCGGGGAGCTGTTTTTT.

In regard to this clone: The junction shows a germline mismatch at one end, possibly a read error. The chain employs TRBV2 and TRBJ2-2; 9 bases are shared with TRBD2. This CDR3 is built from 16 residues. Germline V gene data show CDR1 as SNHLY and CDR2 as FYNNEI. The CDR3 loop reads CASSEVLAGVAGELFF. The CDR3, as DNA: TGTGCCAGCAGTGAAGTTTTAGCGGGAGTCGCCGGGGAGTTGTTTTTT.